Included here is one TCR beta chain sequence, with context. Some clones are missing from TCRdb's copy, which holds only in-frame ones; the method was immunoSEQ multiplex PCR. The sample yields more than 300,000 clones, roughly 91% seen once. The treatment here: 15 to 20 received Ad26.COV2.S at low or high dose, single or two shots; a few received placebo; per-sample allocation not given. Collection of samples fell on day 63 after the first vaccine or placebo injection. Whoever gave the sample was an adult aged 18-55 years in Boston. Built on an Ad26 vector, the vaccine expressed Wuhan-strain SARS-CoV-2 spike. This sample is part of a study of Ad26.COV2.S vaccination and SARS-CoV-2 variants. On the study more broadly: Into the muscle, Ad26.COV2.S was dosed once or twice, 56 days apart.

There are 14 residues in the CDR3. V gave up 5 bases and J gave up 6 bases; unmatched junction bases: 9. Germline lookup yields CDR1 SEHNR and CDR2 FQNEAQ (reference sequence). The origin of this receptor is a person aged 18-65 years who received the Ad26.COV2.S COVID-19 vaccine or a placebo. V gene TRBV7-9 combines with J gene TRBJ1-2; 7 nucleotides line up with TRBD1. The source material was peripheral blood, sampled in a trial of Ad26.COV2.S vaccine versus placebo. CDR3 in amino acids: CASSPGGDRHGYTF. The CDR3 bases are TGTGCCAGCAGCCCAGGGGGGGACCGACATGGCTACACCTTC.